The clone carrying this T cell receptor beta chain was seen more than once but under ten times. Its target is not known. The data belong to a study of post-analysis software for immune sequencing data. Findings and limits, study-wide: Patients carried a handful of TRBV segments more frequently than controls did, and TRBV5-6, TRBV5-1 and TRBV20-1 were among them.

Sequencing libraries made from TCR beta cDNA carried unique molecular identifiers. One entry per CDR3 protein results from TCRdb running MiXCR on the PCR reads. The repertoire holds about 820,000 distinct CDR3 sequences, roughly half seen once, with roughly 4.4% in the top ten. Germline V gives CDR1 DFQATT, CDR2 SNEGSKA (reference sequence). This CDR3 comprises 13 residues. Trimming left V 5 bases short and J 7 bases short, with 16 bases between. The TCR sequence derives from a girl between 10 and 17 years old with multiple sclerosis. Specimen: blood. The rearrangement links TRBV20-1 to TRBJ2-3; no clear D. This CDR3 reads CSAPNFVGNTQYF. The CDR3 DNA sequence: TGCAGTGCTCCCAATTTTGTTGGAAATACGCAGTATTTT.